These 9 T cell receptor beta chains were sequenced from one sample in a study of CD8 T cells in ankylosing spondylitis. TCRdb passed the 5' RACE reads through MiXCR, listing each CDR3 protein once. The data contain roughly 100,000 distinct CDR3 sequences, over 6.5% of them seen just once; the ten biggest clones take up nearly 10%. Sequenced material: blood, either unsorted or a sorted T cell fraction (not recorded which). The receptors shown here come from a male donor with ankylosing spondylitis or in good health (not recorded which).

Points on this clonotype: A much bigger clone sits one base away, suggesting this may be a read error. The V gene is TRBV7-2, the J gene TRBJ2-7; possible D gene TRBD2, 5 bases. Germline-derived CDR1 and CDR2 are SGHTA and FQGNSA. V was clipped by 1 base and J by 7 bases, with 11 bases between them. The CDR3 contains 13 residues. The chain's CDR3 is CTSSLVLSGEQYF. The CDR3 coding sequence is TGTACCAGCAGCTTAGTACTCTCGGGGGAGCAGTACTTC.

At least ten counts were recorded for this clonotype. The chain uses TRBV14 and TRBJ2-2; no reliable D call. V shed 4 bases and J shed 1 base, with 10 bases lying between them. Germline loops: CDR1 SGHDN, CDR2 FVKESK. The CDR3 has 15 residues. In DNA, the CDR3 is TGTGCCAGCAGCCCTATCGTGGGGAACACCGGGGAGCTGTTTTTT. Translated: CASSPIVGNTGELFF. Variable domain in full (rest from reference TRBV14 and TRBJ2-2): EAGVTQFPSHSVIEKGQTVTLRCDPISGHDNLYWYRRVMGKEIKFLLHFVKESKQDESGMPNNRFLAERTGGTYSTLKVQPAELEDSGVYFCASSPIVGNTGELFFGEGSRLTVL.

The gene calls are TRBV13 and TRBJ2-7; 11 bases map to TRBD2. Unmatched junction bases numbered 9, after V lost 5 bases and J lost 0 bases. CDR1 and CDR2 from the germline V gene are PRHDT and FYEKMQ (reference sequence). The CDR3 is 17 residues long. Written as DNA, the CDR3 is TGTGCCAGCAGCCGACTAGCGGGAACCTCAAGCTCCTACGAGCAGTACTTC. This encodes CASSRLAGTSSSYEQYF.

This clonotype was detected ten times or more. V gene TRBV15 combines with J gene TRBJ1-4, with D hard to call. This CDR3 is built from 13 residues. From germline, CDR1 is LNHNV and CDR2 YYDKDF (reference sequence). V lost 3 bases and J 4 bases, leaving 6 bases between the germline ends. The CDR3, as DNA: TGTGCCACCAGCAGGGACGGTAATGAAAAACTGTTTTTT. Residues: CATSRDGNEKLFF.

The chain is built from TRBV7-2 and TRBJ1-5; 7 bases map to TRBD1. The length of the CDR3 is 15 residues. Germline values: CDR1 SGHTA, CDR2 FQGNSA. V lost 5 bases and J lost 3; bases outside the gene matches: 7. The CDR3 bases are TGTACCAGCAGCCGTAGAGGACAGGCCAATCAGCCCCAGCATTTT. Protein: CTSSRRGQANQPQHF. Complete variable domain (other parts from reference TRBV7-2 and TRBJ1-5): GAGVSQSPSNKVTEKGKDVELRCDPISGHTALYWYRQSLGQGLEFLIYFQGNSAPDKSGLPSDRFSAERTGGSVSTLTIQRTQQEDSAVYLCTSSRRGQANQPQHFGDGTRLSIL.

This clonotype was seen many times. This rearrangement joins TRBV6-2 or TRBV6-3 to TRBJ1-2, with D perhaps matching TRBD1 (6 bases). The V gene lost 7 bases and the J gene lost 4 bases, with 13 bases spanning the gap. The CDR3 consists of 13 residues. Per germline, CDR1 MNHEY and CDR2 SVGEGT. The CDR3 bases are TGTGCCAGCACCCTCGGGACACCCTATGGCTACACCTTC. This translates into CASTLGTPYGYTF.

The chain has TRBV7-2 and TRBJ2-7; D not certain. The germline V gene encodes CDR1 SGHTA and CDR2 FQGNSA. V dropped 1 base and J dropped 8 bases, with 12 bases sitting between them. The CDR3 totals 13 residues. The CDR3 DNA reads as TGTGCCAGCAGCTTAGAGGAAGGACCCAAGCAGTACTTC. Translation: CASSLEEGPKQYF.

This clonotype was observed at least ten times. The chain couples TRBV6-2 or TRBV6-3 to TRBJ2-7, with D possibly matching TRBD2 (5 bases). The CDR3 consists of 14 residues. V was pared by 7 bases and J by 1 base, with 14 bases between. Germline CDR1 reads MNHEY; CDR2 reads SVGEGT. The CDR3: CASTHAGSSYEQYF. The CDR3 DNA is TGTGCCAGCACCCACGCGGGCAGTTCCTACGAGCAGTACTTC.

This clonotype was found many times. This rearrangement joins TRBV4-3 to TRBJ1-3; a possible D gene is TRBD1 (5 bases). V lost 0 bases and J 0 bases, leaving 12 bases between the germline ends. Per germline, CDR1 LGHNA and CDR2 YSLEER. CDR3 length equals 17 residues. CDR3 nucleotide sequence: TGCGCCAGCAGCCAAGATGCGAACAGGCTCTCTGGAAACACCATATATTTT. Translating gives CASSQDANRLSGNTIYF.